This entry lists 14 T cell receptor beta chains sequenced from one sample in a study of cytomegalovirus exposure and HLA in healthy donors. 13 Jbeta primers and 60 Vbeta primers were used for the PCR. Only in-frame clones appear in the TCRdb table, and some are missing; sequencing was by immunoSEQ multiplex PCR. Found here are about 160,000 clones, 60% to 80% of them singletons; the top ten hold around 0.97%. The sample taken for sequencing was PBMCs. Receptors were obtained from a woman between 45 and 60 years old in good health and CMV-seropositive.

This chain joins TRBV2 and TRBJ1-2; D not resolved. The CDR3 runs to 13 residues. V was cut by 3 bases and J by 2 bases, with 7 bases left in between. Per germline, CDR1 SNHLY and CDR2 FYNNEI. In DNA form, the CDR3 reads TGTGCCAGCAGTGAGCTCCAGAACTATGGCTACACCTTC. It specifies CASSELQNYGYTF.

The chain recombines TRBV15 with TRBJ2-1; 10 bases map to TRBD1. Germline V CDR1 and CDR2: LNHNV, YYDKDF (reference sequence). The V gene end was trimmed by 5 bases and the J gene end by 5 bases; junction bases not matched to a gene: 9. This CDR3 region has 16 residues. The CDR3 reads CATSVGGGQGNNEQFF. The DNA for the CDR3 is TGTGCCACCAGCGTTGGTGGGGGACAGGGGAACAATGAGCAGTTCTTC.

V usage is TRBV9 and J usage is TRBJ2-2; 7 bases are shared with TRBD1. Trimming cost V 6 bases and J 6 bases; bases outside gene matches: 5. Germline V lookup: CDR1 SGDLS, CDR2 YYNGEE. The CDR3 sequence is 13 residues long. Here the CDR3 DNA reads TGTGCCAGCAACAGGGGTTTCGCCGGGGAGCTGTTTTTT. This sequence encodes CASNRGFAGELFF.

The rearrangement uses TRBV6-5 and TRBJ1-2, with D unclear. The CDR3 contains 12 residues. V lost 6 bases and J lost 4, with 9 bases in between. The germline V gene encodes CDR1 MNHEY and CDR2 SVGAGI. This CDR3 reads CASRREGYGYTF. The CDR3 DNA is TGTGCCAGCAGACGAGAGGGCTATGGCTACACCTTC.

For the CDR3, the DNA is TGTGCCATCAGTGGCCGGGTGGAGGGGAACTATGGCTACACCTTC. Its protein product is CAISGRVEGNYGYTF. The rearrangement links TRBV10-3 to TRBJ1-2; D might be TRBD1 (5 bases). V lost 4 bases and J lost 2, with 14 bases in between. CDR1 is ENHRY and CDR2 is SYGVKD in the germline V gene. The CDR3 sequence is 15 residues long.

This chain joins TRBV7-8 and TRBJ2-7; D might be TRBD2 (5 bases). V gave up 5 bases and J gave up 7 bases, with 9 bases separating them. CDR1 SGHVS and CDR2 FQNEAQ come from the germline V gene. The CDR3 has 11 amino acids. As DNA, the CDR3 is TGTGCCAGCAGCAACAGAGGGGAGCAGTACTTC. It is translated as CASSNRGEQYF.

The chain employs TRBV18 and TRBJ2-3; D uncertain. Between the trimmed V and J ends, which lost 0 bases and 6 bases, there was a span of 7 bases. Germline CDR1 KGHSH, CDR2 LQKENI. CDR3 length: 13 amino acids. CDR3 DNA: TGTGCCAGCTCACCACCTGGAGCTGATACGCAGTATTTT. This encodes CASSPPGADTQYF.

The CDR3 DNA reads TGCGCCAGCAGCCAAGATCTCCGAGGAAGAAAAGCTTTCTTT. This sequence encodes CASSQDLRGRKAFF. The gene calls are TRBV4-1 and TRBJ1-1; D not certain. Trimming left V 0 bases short and J 9 bases short, with 14 bases between. This CDR3 contains 14 residues. Germline assignment: CDR1 MGHRA and CDR2 YSYEKL.

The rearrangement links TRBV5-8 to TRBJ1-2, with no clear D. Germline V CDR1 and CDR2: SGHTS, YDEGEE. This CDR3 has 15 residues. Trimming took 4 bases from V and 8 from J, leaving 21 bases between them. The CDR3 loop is CASSVRGTVVRGYTF. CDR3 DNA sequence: TGTGCCAGCAGCGTCCGGGGAACGGTGGTGAGAGGCTACACCTTC.

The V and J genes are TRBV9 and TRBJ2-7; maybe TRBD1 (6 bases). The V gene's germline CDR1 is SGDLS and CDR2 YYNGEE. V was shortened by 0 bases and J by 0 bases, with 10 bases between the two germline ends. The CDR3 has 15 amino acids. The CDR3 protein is CASSVDQGISYEQYF. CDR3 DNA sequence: TGTGCCAGCAGCGTAGATCAGGGGATCTCCTACGAGCAGTACTTC.

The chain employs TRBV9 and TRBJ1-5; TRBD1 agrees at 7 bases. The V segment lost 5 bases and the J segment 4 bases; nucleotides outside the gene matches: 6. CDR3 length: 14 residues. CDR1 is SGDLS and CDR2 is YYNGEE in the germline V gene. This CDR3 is CASSAGQINQPQHF. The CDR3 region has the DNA TGTGCCAGCAGTGCGGGACAGATTAATCAGCCCCAGCATTTT.

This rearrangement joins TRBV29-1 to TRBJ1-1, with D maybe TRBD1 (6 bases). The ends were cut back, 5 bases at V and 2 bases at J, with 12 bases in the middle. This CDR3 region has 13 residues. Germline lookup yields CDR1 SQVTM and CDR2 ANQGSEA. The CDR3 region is CSVLRGHNTEAFF. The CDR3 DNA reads TGCAGCGTTCTCAGGGGACACAACACTGAAGCTTTCTTT.

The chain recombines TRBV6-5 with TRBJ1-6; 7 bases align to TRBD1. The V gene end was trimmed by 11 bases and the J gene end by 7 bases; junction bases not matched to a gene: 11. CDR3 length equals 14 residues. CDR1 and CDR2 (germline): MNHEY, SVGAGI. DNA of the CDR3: TGTGCCTGTAAACCGGGACAGAGCAATTCACCCCTCCACTTT. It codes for CACKPGQSNSPLHF.

The DNA for the CDR3 is TGTGCCAGCAGTACGACAGGGCGCGGAAACACCATATATTTT. Translation: CASSTTGRGNTIYF. The chain employs TRBV28 and TRBJ1-3, with 7 bases fitting TRBD1. V shed 5 bases, J shed 4 bases, and the junction held 5 bases outside the gene matches. Germline CDR1 is MDHEN and CDR2 is SYDVKM. The CDR3 is 14 residues long. Variable domain in full (rest from reference TRBV28 and TRBJ1-3): DVKVTQSSRYLVKRTGEKVFLECVQDMDHENMFWYRQDPGLGLRLIYFSYDVKMKEKGDIPEGYSVSREKKERFSLILESASTNQTSMYLCASSTTGRGNTIYFGEGSWLTVV.